This passage covers 13 T cell receptor beta chains from one sample sequenced in a study of tumor-infiltrating lymphocytes in localized non-small cell lung cancer. Only in-frame clones appear in the TCRdb table, and some are missing; sequencing was by immunoSEQ multiplex PCR. The sample has several thousand clones, over 55% seen once. Sequencing input: lung tumor tissue. These receptors were obtained from a human donor with non-small cell lung cancer.

This clone was found once. The chain carries TRBV11-3 and TRBJ2-4; 10 positions agree with TRBD2. The CDR3 spans 16 residues. V shed 5 bases, J shed 2 bases, and the junction held 6 bases outside the gene matches. Germline assignment: CDR1 SGHNT and CDR2 YENEEA. DNA for the CDR3: TGTGCCAGCAGCCAACTAGCGGGGCGTCCCAAAAACATTCAGTACTTC. Translating it yields CASSQLAGRPKNIQYF.

V gene TRBV6-1 combines with J gene TRBJ1-2; D unclear. CDR1 and CDR2 from the germline V gene are MNHNS and SASEGT. This CDR3 region has 13 residues. V was shortened by 1 base and J by 7 bases, with 10 bases between the two germline ends. CDR3 sequence (DNA): TGTGCCAGCAGTGAAGTATGGGGAGGTGGCTACACCTTC. Encoded protein: CASSEVWGGGYTF.

Only one count was recorded for this clone. V and J are TRBV5-1 and TRBJ2-3; a weak D match, TRBD1 (5 bases). The V end was cut by 1 base, the J end by 3 bases, with 12 bases between. In germline, CDR1 is SGHRS, CDR2 YFSETQ. The CDR3 covers 15 residues. CDR3 loop: CASSLLPGFTDTQYF. The CDR3, as DNA: TGCGCCAGCAGCTTGTTACCAGGGTTTACAGATACGCAGTATTTT.

The chain joins TRBV18 to TRBJ1-2; D possibly corresponds to TRBD1 (6 bases). The CDR3 is made up of 17 amino acids. Deletions cut 2 bases from V and 1 base from J, with 17 bases between. CDR1 and CDR2 from the germline V gene are KGHSH and LQKENI. CDR3 sequence: CASSPDGGRLYNYGYTF. The CDR3 DNA reads TGTGCCAGCTCACCAGACGGGGGGCGCCTCTATAACTATGGCTACACCTTC.

This CDR3 is CAARPAGTGVLDIQYF. In DNA, the CDR3 is TGTGCCGCCCGCCCAGCCGGGACAGGGGTTCTGGACATTCAGTACTTC. This chain links TRBV10-3 with TRBJ2-4; 10 nucleotides line up with TRBD1. Germline CDR1 ENHRY, CDR2 SYGVKD. The trim removed 11 bases at V and 8 bases at J, leaving 18 bases unmatched. The CDR3 has 16 residues.

As DNA, the CDR3 is TGTGCCAGCAGCCACGGCGGGGCAACGAACACCGGGGAGCTGTTTTTT. As protein: CASSHGGATNTGELFF. The V call is TRBV4-2, the J call TRBJ2-2, with D possibly TRBD2 on 6 matching bases. The length of the CDR3 is 16 residues. Trimming removed 3 bases from V and 0 bases from J, with 11 bases in between. Germline lookup yields CDR1 LGHNA and CDR2 YNFKEQ.

This clone was picked up a small number of times. The chain recombines TRBV28 with TRBJ1-5, with 7 bases matching TRBD1. The CDR3 is made up of 16 amino acids. Germline V gene sequence: CDR1 MDHEN, CDR2 SYDVKM. J gave up 3 bases and V 4 bases, and 9 bases lay outside the gene matches. The CDR3 DNA reads as TGTGCCAGCAGTTCCCACAGGGGAGGTACCAATCAGCCCCAGCATTTT. As protein: CASSSHRGGTNQPQHF.

The genes are TRBV5-4 and TRBJ1-2, with 7 nucleotides matching TRBD1. V was pared by 1 base and J by 4 bases, with 10 bases of the junction left unmatched. CDR1 is SGHNT, CDR2 YYREEE, per germline (reference sequence). The CDR3 runs to 16 residues. CDR3 bases: TGTGCCAGCAGCTTGACAGGGGCGACTCGTGGCTATGGCTACACCTTC. It is translated as CASSLTGATRGYGYTF.

As to this clone: Other DNA variants within this sample encode the same CDR3. The CDR3 sequence is CAISESPGNTEAFF. The DNA of the CDR3 is TGTGCCATCAGTGAGTCTCCAGGAAACACTGAAGCTTTCTTT. The J gene is TRBJ1-1, the V gene TRBV10-3; unclear D gene. The V end was cut by 0 bases, the J end by 2 bases, with 7 bases between. CDR3 length: 14 residues. Germline loops: CDR1 ENHRY, CDR2 SYGVKD.

This clone was seen only a few times. The J gene is TRBJ2-1, the V gene TRBV6-1, with TRBD1 matching over 7 bases. Germline V gene lookup returns CDR1 MNHNS and CDR2 SASEGT. Trimming removed 6 bases from V and 6 bases from J; junction bases left unmatched: 5. This CDR3 has 13 amino acids. This chain's CDR3 is CASRRQGGNEQFF. In nucleotides, the CDR3 is TGTGCCAGCAGGCGACAGGGTGGCAATGAGCAGTTCTTC.

The genes are TRBV11-2 and TRBJ2-1; 11 bases match TRBD2. Per the germline V gene, CDR1 is SGHAT and CDR2 is FQNNGV. CDR3 size: 15 residues. V gave up 2 bases and J gave up 3 bases; unmatched junction bases: 0. Written as DNA, the CDR3 is TGTGCCAGCAGCTTAACTAGCGGGAGCTACAATGAGCAGTTCTTC. This gives the protein CASSLTSGSYNEQFF. The variable domain in full, with the rest retrieved from reference TRBV11-2 and TRBJ2-1, is EAGVAQSPRYKIIEKRQSVAFWCNPISGHATLYWYQQILGQGPKLLIQFQNNGVVDDSQLPKDRFSAERLKGVDSTLKIQPAKLEDSAVYLCASSLTSGSYNEQFFGPGTRLTVL.

The rearrangement uses TRBV9 and TRBJ2-3; the D is unclear. The V gene's germline CDR1 is SGDLS and CDR2 YYNGEE. The CDR3 loop spans 14 amino acids. V gave up 4 bases and J gave up 3 bases, with 12 bases separating them. CDR3 amino acids: CASSLQRATDTQYF. The DNA of the CDR3 is TGTGCCAGCAGCCTTCAGCGCGCTACAGATACGCAGTATTTT.

This clone has a single count. The genes are TRBV7-1 and TRBJ1-2; D is unclear. TRBV7-1 is an ORF for which the function is uncertain. Trimming removed 7 bases from V and 4 bases from J, with 10 bases in between. This CDR3 spans 12 amino acids. In nucleotides, the CDR3 is TGTGCCAGCAACCCTGGACTCTATGGCTACACCTTC. Protein sequence: CASNPGLYGYTF.